These 22 T cell receptor beta chains originate from one sample sequenced in a study of fetal regulatory T cell absence and autoimmunity. The method was immunoSEQ multiplex PCR; TCRdb's version includes in-frame clones alone and lacks a portion of them. Of around 45,000 clones in the sample, 70% to 85% were seen once. Sequenced: cord blood. The receptors shown here come from a newborn boy with IPEX syndrome.

V usage is TRBV18 and J usage is TRBJ2-1, with 10 nucleotides matching TRBD2. This CDR3 spans 15 amino acids. V shed 5 bases, J shed 8 bases, and the junction held 9 bases outside the gene matches. Looked up from germline, CDR1 is KGHSH and CDR2 is LQKENI. DNA for the CDR3: TGTGCCAGCTCATCCCTAGCGGGAGCTTCCGATGAGCAGTTCTTC. Its protein is CASSSLAGASDEQFF.

The V call is TRBV5-1, the J call TRBJ1-5, with no clear D. The CDR3 covers 14 residues. Germline assignment: CDR1 SGHRS and CDR2 YFSETQ. Trimming stripped 2 bases from V and 1 base from J, with 7 bases between. This CDR3 is CASSLGFSNQPQHF. In DNA form, the CDR3 reads TGCGCCAGCAGCTTAGGTTTCAGCAATCAGCCCCAGCATTTT. The variable domain in full, with the rest retrieved from reference TRBV5-1 and TRBJ1-5, is KAGVTQTPRYLIKTRGQQVTLSCSPISGHRSVSWYQQTPGQGLQFLFEYFSETQRNKGNFPGRFSGRQFSNSRSEMNVSTLELGDSALYLCASSLGFSNQPQHFGDGTRLSIL.

The chain's CDR3 is CASSPDLSVSYNEQFF. DNA of the CDR3: TGTGCCAGCAGCCCCGACTTGTCGGTGTCCTACAATGAGCAGTTCTTC. The chain carries TRBV5-6 and TRBJ2-1; D gene ambiguous. CDR1 is SGHDT, CDR2 YYEEEE, per germline. This CDR3 is 16 amino acids long. The germline V and J ends were trimmed by 4 bases and 1 base, with 15 bases remaining between them.

Worth noting for this clone: This sample includes further DNA sequences coding for the same CDR3. The gene calls are TRBV6-5 and TRBJ1-1; maybe TRBD1 (6 bases). From germline, CDR1 is MNHEY and CDR2 SVGAGI. The CDR3 is 14 amino acids. The V end lost 2 bases, the J end lost 4 bases, and 11 bases lay between the germline ends. Here the CDR3 reads CASSYRGLGTEAFF. In nucleotides, the CDR3 is TGTGCCAGCAGTTACAGGGGGTTAGGCACTGAAGCTTTCTTT.

The chain has TRBV7-9 and TRBJ2-5; D gene uncertain. The germline gives CDR1 SEHNR, CDR2 FQNEAQ (reference sequence). The CDR3 covers 13 residues. The V end lost 3 bases, the J end lost 3 bases, and 8 bases lay between the germline ends. CDR3 DNA: TGTGCCAGCAGCTTCGGCAGTAAAGAGACCCAGTACTTC. Protein product: CASSFGSKETQYF. The full variable domain, its missing parts supplied by reference TRBV7-9 and TRBJ2-5, is DTGVSQNPRHKITKRGQNVTFRCDPISEHNRLYWYRQTLGQGPEFLTYFQNEAQLEKSRLLSDRFSAERPKGSFSTLEIQRTEQGDSAMYLCASSFGSKETQYFGPGTRLLVL.

The rearrangement joins TRBV5-4 to TRBJ2-2, with 12 bases lining up with TRBD2. CDR1 SGHNT and CDR2 YYREEE come from the germline V gene (reference sequence). With V trimmed by 5 bases and J by 4 bases, 6 bases remained unmatched. The CDR3 length is 16 residues. The CDR3 reads CASRLAGGPVTGELFF. In DNA form, the CDR3 reads TGTGCCAGCAGGCTAGCGGGGGGGCCGGTCACCGGGGAGCTGTTTTTT.

This clone was observed once. The chain carries TRBV19 and TRBJ1-2; D is perhaps TRBD1 (6 bases). V shed 6 bases and J shed 2 bases, with 22 bases lying between them. This CDR3 is 17 amino acids long. CDR1 LNHDA and CDR2 SQIVND come from the germline V gene (reference sequence). The CDR3 coding sequence is TGTGCCAGTAGCATTAGTGGGCCGGGGGCATACAACTATGGCTACACCTTC. As protein: CASSISGPGAYNYGYTF. Full variable domain (outside the CDR3, taken from reference TRBV19 and TRBJ1-2): DGGITQSPKYLFRKEGQNVTLSCEQNLNHDAMYWYRQDPGQGLRLIYYSQIVNDFQKGDIAEGYSVSREKKESFPLTVTSAQKNPTAFYLCASSISGPGAYNYGYTFGSGTRLTVV.

This chain links TRBV2 with TRBJ2-7; 12 bases map to TRBD1. V dropped 7 bases and J dropped 2; count of bases not matched to a gene: 3. The CDR3 has 14 residues. CDR1 is SNHLY, CDR2 FYNNEI, per germline. The CDR3 DNA reads TGTGCCAGCACTGGGACAGGGGGCGCCTACGAGCAGTACTTC. Its translation is CASTGTGGAYEQYF.

This chain uses TRBV11-3 with TRBJ2-5; 8 positions agree with TRBD1. The CDR3 has 15 residues. V was clipped by 5 bases and J by 4 bases; unmatched bases: 9. Per germline, CDR1 SGHNT and CDR2 YENEEA. In nucleotides, the CDR3 is TGTGCCAGCAGCCGAGGAGAACAGGGGGGAGAGACCCAGTACTTC. This translates into CASSRGEQGGETQYF.

This clone was detected only once. This chain connects TRBV30 to TRBJ1-2, with D perhaps matching TRBD1 (5 bases). The CDR3 is made up of 14 amino acids. Germline V CDR1 and CDR2: GTSNPN, SVGIG (reference sequence). With 5 bases removed from V and 3 bases from J, the gap between germline ends came to 16 bases. CDR3 region: CAWDKGRTYYGYTF. The CDR3, as DNA: TGTGCCTGGGATAAGGGACGTACCTACTATGGCTACACCTTC.

The chain carries TRBV7-9 and TRBJ2-7, with a possible D match to TRBD2 (5 bases). Germline CDR1 reads SEHNR; CDR2 reads FQNEAQ (reference sequence). This CDR3 region has 13 residues. V dropped 5 bases and J dropped 2 bases, with 10 bases sitting between them. This CDR3 is CASSPGLTYEQYF. In DNA form, the CDR3 reads TGTGCCAGCAGCCCCGGACTGACCTACGAGCAGTACTTC.

V is TRBV4-3 and J is TRBJ1-2, with D possibly matching TRBD1 (5 bases). V was shortened by 5 bases and J by 1 base, with 11 bases between the two germline ends. This CDR3 is 14 amino acids long. Germline V gene data show CDR1 as LGHNA and CDR2 as YSLEER. The CDR3 is CASSGAAGNYGYTF. CDR3 nucleotides: TGCGCCAGCAGCGGGGCAGCGGGTAACTATGGCTACACCTTC.

The chain recombines TRBV10-1 with TRBJ1-1; no definite D call. V was clipped by 8 bases and J by 6 bases, with 4 bases between them. Germline CDR1 and CDR2: WNHNN and SYGVQD (reference sequence). This CDR3 contains 9 residues. The CDR3 loop reads CASGPEAFF. The CDR3 coding sequence is TGCGCCAGCGGTCCTGAAGCTTTCTTT.

The chain recombines TRBV27 with TRBJ2-4, with TRBD2 identical over 12 bases. The CDR3 consists of 17 residues. J was trimmed by 2 bases and V by 4 bases; bases with no gene match: 6. Germline V CDR1 and CDR2: MNHEY, SMNVEV (reference sequence). As DNA, the CDR3 is TGTGCCAGCAGTTCCCCGACTAGCGGGAGCCCCAAAAACATTCAGTACTTC. This translates into CASSSPTSGSPKNIQYF.

The rearrangement uses TRBV2 and TRBJ2-2; 7 positions agree with TRBD2. J gave up 1 base and V 7 bases, and 3 bases lay outside the gene matches. The CDR3 extends over 14 amino acids. The germline CDR1 and CDR2 sequences are SNHLY and FYNNEI. Written as DNA, the CDR3 is TGTGCCAGCACGGGGGGTAAGAACACCGGGGAGCTGTTTTTT. Amino acids: CASTGGKNTGELFF.

V is TRBV6-5 and J is TRBJ2-3, with D unclear. V gave up 6 bases and J gave up 0 bases, with 13 bases separating them. Looked up from germline, CDR1 is MNHEY and CDR2 is SVGAGI. The CDR3 length is 15 residues. CDR3 region: CASSPLRASTDTQYF. The CDR3 DNA sequence: TGTGCCAGCAGCCCCCTTCGGGCTAGCACAGATACGCAGTATTTT.

The chain is built from TRBV6-5 and TRBJ2-1; the D gene is possibly TRBD2 (6 bases). The germline gives CDR1 MNHEY, CDR2 SVGAGI. CDR3 length: 15 amino acids. V was pared by 6 bases and J by 4 bases, with 16 bases between. For the CDR3, the DNA is TGTGCCAGCAGACCACCCGGGACTCATTACAATGAGCAGTTCTTC. This codes for CASRPPGTHYNEQFF.

This sequence joins TRBV4-2 and TRBJ2-7; maybe TRBD2 (6 bases). V dropped 5 bases and J dropped 0 bases, with 14 bases sitting between them. This CDR3 contains 15 residues. The germline V gene has CDR1 LGHNA and CDR2 YNFKEQ. For the CDR3, the DNA is TGTGCCAGCAGCTTCGGGGGTCGTACCTCCTACGAGCAGTACTTC. This encodes CASSFGGRTSYEQYF.

The V gene is TRBV4-1, the J gene TRBJ2-5; maybe TRBD2 (5 bases). Germline CDR1 MGHRA, CDR2 YSYEKL. The CDR3 is 15 amino acids. V was shortened by 2 bases and J by 1 base, with 11 bases between the two germline ends. The CDR3 DNA reads as TGCGCCAGCAGCCAAATGACGGGAACCCAAGAGACCCAGTACTTC. Its protein product is CASSQMTGTQETQYF.

This clone was detected once. This chain connects TRBV18 to TRBJ1-6; D unclear. This CDR3 contains 14 residues. V lost 1 base and J lost 8, with 9 bases in between. Germline V lookup: CDR1 KGHSH, CDR2 LQKENI. For the CDR3, the DNA is TGTGCCAGCTCACCACAGGGTAGCGATTCACCCCTCCACTTT. It codes for CASSPQGSDSPLHF.

The chain links TRBV6-1 to TRBJ1-2; tentatively, D is TRBD1 (6 bases). Trimming took 1 base from V and 0 from J, leaving 9 bases between them. Per germline, CDR1 MNHNS and CDR2 SASEGT. The CDR3 contains 15 residues. The CDR3 bases are TGTGCCAGCAGTGAAGGGGGGGCAGCTAACTATGGCTACACCTTC. It translates to CASSEGGAANYGYTF.

V gene TRBV27 combines with J gene TRBJ2-5, with a possible D match to TRBD1 (6 bases). This CDR3 is built from 13 residues. CDR1 is MNHEY and CDR2 is SMNVEV in the germline V gene (reference sequence). Trimming stripped 2 bases from V and 4 bases from J, with 8 bases between. The CDR3 nucleotides read TGTGCCAGCAGTTTAACAGGGATAGAGACCCAGTACTTC. It codes for CASSLTGIETQYF.